Described below is a single T cell receptor (beta chain) sequence and its context. TCRdb re-analysed the RT-PCR reads in MiXCR, keeping a single row per CDR3 protein. The sample has about 680,000 distinct CDR3 sequences; approximately 14% are singletons. The V end was cut by 5 bases, the J end by 2 bases, with 16 bases between. The CDR3 is made up of 16 amino acids. Germline loops: CDR1 SGHTA, CDR2 FQGNSA. The sample comprised memory CD4+ T cells from blood. V and J are TRBV7-2 and TRBJ2-1; D might be TRBD2 (6 bases). This clonotype was sampled from a female donor in good health, serving as a healthy control. CDR3 DNA: TGTGCCAGCAGCCCCGGGGGTCTAGCGACCTACAATGAGCAGTTCTTC. Encoded protein: CASSPGGLATYNEQFF.